The rows below give T cell receptor beta chains drawn from one sample of a study of OX40 agonist ivuxolimab in advanced cancers. Method: immunoSEQ multiplex PCR; TCRdb's copy keeps in-frame clones and lacks some. This table holds 55,000 to 85,000 clones, around nine tenths found once. The specimen was CD4+ or CD8+ T cells sorted from blood, collected in a trial of the OX40 agonist ivuxolimab. The receptors stem from an adult with an advanced solid tumor such as melanoma, head and neck, liver or kidney cancer. CDR3s include the opening cysteine and the closing phenylalanine or tryptophan. A D gene is named only where the DNA matches it firmly. Where a row states a size, it is once, few, many or the class of an expanded clone; other rows omit it.

V gene,J gene,D gene,clone size,CDR3 DNA,CDR3 protein
TRBV5-1,TRBJ1-6,-,few,TGCGCCAGCAGCCGAAGACAGAGCTCCTATAATTCACCCCTCCACTTT,CASSRRQSSYNSPLHF
TRBV6-1,TRBJ2-5,-,-,TGTGCCAGCATGGGTGGTGGAGAGACCCAGTACTTC,CASMGGGETQYF
TRBV4-3,TRBJ2-2,TRBD2,-,TGCGCCAGCAGCCAAGCGACTAGCGGGGGAGCCGGCGGGGAGCTGTTTTTT,CASSQATSGGAGGELFF
TRBV5-1,TRBJ2-6,-,once,TGCGCCAGCAGCCTCTCTCAGGGACTTGGGGCCAACGTCCTGACTTTC,CASSLSQGLGANVLTF
TRBV4-1,TRBJ2-7,TRBD2,once,TGCGCCAGCAGCCAAGAAGGACTAGCGGGGGGCCTCTTATACGAGCAGTACTTC,CASSQEGLAGGLLYEQYF
TRBV19,TRBJ1-5,-,-,TGTGCCAGTAGTATAGATCTGAGCAATCAGCCCCAGCATTTT,CASSIDLSNQPQHF
TRBV6-6,TRBJ1-5,TRBD1,-,TGTGCCAGCAGTTACGGGGGACAGGGAATAGATCAGCCCCAGCATTTT,CASSYGGQGIDQPQHF
TRBV11-2,TRBJ2-2,-,-,TGTGCCAGCAGCCGACCAGGGAGCTCGAACACCGGGGAGCTGTTTTTT,CASSRPGSSNTGELFF
TRBV28,TRBJ2-5,TRBD2,-,TGTGCCAGCAGTTTTCAGGGAGGGGTAGAGACCCAGTACTTC,CASSFQGGVETQYF
TRBV5-4,TRBJ2-7,TRBD2,-,TGTGCCAGCAGCTTCGGCGGGAGGGGCTCCTACGAGCAGTACTTC,CASSFGGRGSYEQYF
TRBV4-3,TRBJ1-2,-,-,TGCGCCAGCAGCCAAGATTGGGGCGGTGTCTATGGCTACACCTTC,CASSQDWGGVYGYTF
TRBV10-1,TRBJ2-2,TRBD2,few,TGCGCCAGCAGTCCGACTAGCGGGAGGGCCAACACCGGGGAGCTGTTTTTT,CASSPTSGRANTGELFF
TRBV4-1,TRBJ2-7,-,-,TGCGCCAGCAGCCAAGATCCCCGGGGGACCTACGAGCAGTACTTC,CASSQDPRGTYEQYF
TRBV5-1,TRBJ2-7,-,-,TGCGCCAGCAGCTTGGACAGCTCTAGGGAGCAGTACTTC,CASSLDSSREQYF
TRBV28,TRBJ2-2,TRBD2,-,TGTGCCAGCAGTTTCCGACTCTCCCGGAGCGGGAGCCTGGGCGGGGAGCTGTTTTTT,CASSFRLSRSGSLGGELFF
TRBV19,TRBJ2-5,TRBD1,-,TGTGCCAGTTCCTGGGGCAGGGGGCAAGAGACCCAGTACTTC,CASSWGRGQETQYF
TRBV7-2,TRBJ1-3,-,-,TGTGCCAGCAGCTACACAGGAGAAGGAAACACCATATATTTT,CASSYTGEGNTIYF
TRBV6-5,TRBJ1-2,-,-,TGTGCCAGCAGTTACCCGGGTTATGGCTACACCTTC,CASSYPGYGYTF
TRBV30,TRBJ1-6,-,-,TGTGCCTGGAGACTCTTGAGCTCCTATAATTCACCCCTCCACTTT,CAWRLLSSYNSPLHF
TRBV6-5,TRBJ1-1,TRBD1,-,TGTGCCAGCAGTTACACAAACAGGGGCGCTGAAGCTTTCTTT,CASSYTNRGAEAFF
TRBV7-3,TRBJ1-5,-,-,TGTGCCAGCAGCTTTTCTAGAATGCAGGCGAGGCAGCCCCAGCATTTT,CASSFSRMQARQPQHF
TRBV7-9,TRBJ1-6,-,-,TGTGCCAGCAGCTTAGAAGGGAATAATTCACCCCTCCACTTT,CASSLEGNNSPLHF
TRBV7-2,TRBJ1-3,-,once,TGTGCCAGCAGGACACCTAGCTCTGGAAACACCATATATTTT,CASRTPSSGNTIYF
TRBV20-1,TRBJ2-3,-,once,TGCAGTGCTACTCACTCAGATACGCAGTATTTT,CSATHSDTQYF
TRBV7-3,TRBJ2-5,-,-,TGTGCCAGCAGCTTAGCGCCCGGGGGCGCAGGGGCGGGGGAGACCCAGTACTTC,CASSLAPGGAGAGETQYF
TRBV5-1,TRBJ1-6,-,-,TGCGCCAGCAGCTTGGCCGGTCCAGGGAGACCAAATTCACCCCTCCACTTT,CASSLAGPGRPNSPLHF
TRBV11-3,TRBJ2-7,-,-,TGTGCCAGCAGCTACCACCCGGGGTACTACGAGCAGTACTTC,CASSYHPGYYEQYF
TRBV6-1,TRBJ1-5,-,-,TGTGCCAGCAGTGAAGGGTGGGCAGGGAATCAGCCCCAGCATTTT,CASSEGWAGNQPQHF
TRBV19,TRBJ2-7,TRBD1,-,TGTGCCACCAGGGACAGGGGGGTCGAGCAGTACTTC,CATRDRGVEQYF
TRBV11-2,TRBJ2-2,-,-,TGTGCCAGCAGCATCGGACATCTCGGGGAGCTGTTTTTT,CASSIGHLGELFF
TRBV19,TRBJ1-5,-,-,TGTGCCAGTAATGGGGCCCCCAATCAGCCCCAGCATTTT,CASNGAPNQPQHF
TRBV7-9,TRBJ2-1,-,once,TGTGCCAGCAGCTTACCAGGGGCTCTCAATGAGCAGTTCTTC,CASSLPGALNEQFF
TRBV13,TRBJ2-1,-,-,TGTGCCAGCGGGAGTTGGGGACTTCCCTACAATGAGCAGTTCTTC,CASGSWGLPYNEQFF
TRBV6-1,TRBJ2-1,-,-,TGTGCCAGCAGGCCCGGGCCCATTACGCGAAATGAGCAGTTCTTC,CASRPGPITRNEQFF
TRBV10-3,TRBJ2-7,-,-,TGTGCCATCAGAAGCGGAGCGACGACCTACGAGCAGTACTTC,CAIRSGATTYEQYF
TRBV7-9,TRBJ1-4,-,-,TGTGCCAGCAGCTTAGTCGGCCTGGGGGAAAAACTGTTTTTT,CASSLVGLGEKLFF
TRBV5-1,TRBJ1-1,-,-,TGCGCCAGCAACCCCCGGGTGGGTGTCAGTGAAGCTTTCTTT,CASNPRVGVSEAFF
TRBV7-2,TRBJ1-4,-,-,TGTGCCAGCAGCTTAGTATCGGCCACCCAGGGTACAAATGAAAAACTGTTTTTT,CASSLVSATQGTNEKLFF
TRBV28,TRBJ1-1,-,-,TGTGCCAGCAGTTTAAGTTTGGGGCTGAACACTGAAGCTTTCTTT,CASSLSLGLNTEAFF
TRBV29-1,TRBJ2-1,-,-,TGCAGCGTTGATAGGGAGCTGGGCAATGAGCAGTTCTTC,CSVDRELGNEQFF
TRBV9,TRBJ2-7,-,-,TGTGCCAGCAGCGTAGACGTCCTAGCCTACGAGCAGTACTTC,CASSVDVLAYEQYF
TRBV5-1,TRBJ2-1,-,-,TGCGCCAGCAGCTTGGGTGGCATTTACAATGAGCAGTTCTTC,CASSLGGIYNEQFF
TRBV10-3,TRBJ2-1,-,-,TGTGCCATCACCCGAGACAATGAGCAGTTCTTC,CAITRDNEQFF
TRBV6-5,TRBJ1-2,TRBD1,-,TGTGCCAGCAGTTACTGGGGACAGGGGGGAAAGGGTGGCTACACCTTC,CASSYWGQGGKGGYTF
TRBV4-3,TRBJ1-5,-,-,TGCGCCAGCAGCCAAGATAGGGGCAGGTATAGCAATCAGCCCCAGCATTTT,CASSQDRGRYSNQPQHF
TRBV29-1,TRBJ2-1,TRBD1,-,TGCAGCGGGATGGGACAGGGGAAACTCAATGAGCAGTTCTTC,CSGMGQGKLNEQFF
TRBV27,TRBJ2-3,TRBD2,-,TGTGCCAGCAGTTCGGGACTAGCGGGAACAACTCCAAGCACAGATACGCAGTATTTT,CASSSGLAGTTPSTDTQYF
TRBV9,TRBJ1-5,-,-,TGTGCCAGCAGCGTAGATCCAGGGAATTTTGGTCAGCCCCAGCATTTT,CASSVDPGNFGQPQHF
TRBV19,TRBJ1-5,TRBD1,-,TGTGCCAGTAAGGGGACAGGGGACAATCAGCCCCAGCATTTT,CASKGTGDNQPQHF